Listed below are T cell receptor beta chains from one sample, sequenced in a study of sequential checkpoint blockade in melanoma. TCRdb keeps only in-frame clones here, not all; method: immunoSEQ multiplex PCR. Of around 41,000 clones in the sample, around 86% were seen once. The starting material was CD8+ T cells sorted from blood (inferred from file names), obtained from a patient given nivolumab and ipilimumab in sequence. The source is a human donor with melanoma. The CDR3 runs from the conserved cysteine through the conserved F or W. D genes are given only for firm matches. Expanded clones get a size class; other rows say once, few or many, or leave the size out.

- - TRBJ2-7 TRBV27 TGTGCCAGCAGTCCGGACAGTTCCTACGAGCAGTACTTC CASSPDSSYEQYF
TRBD2 once TRBJ2-1 TRBV27 TGTGCCAGCAGTCTCGTAGCGGGAGGGCCCAGTAATGAGCAGTTCTTC CASSLVAGGPSNEQFF
TRBD1 - TRBJ1-2 TRBV6-5 TGTGCCAGCAGTTACGTAGGGACAGCATACTATGGCTACACCTTC CASSYVGTAYYGYTF
TRBD2 - TRBJ2-3 TRBV27 TGTGCCAGCAGTCACCTAGCGGGAGCCACAGATACGCAGTATTTT CASSHLAGATDTQYF
- - TRBJ1-5 TRBV19 TGTGCCAGTAGCCACGGTAGCAATCAGCCCCAGCATTTT CASSHGSNQPQHF
TRBD1 - TRBJ2-7 TRBV27 TGTGCCAGCAGTTACGGGACAGGGAACTACGAGCAGTACTTC CASSYGTGNYEQYF
TRBD1 - TRBJ2-1 TRBV29-1 TGCAGCGCCCGAGGGCACGGGACAGGGGGCAGGGAGCAGTTCTTC CSARGHGTGGREQFF
- - TRBJ1-2 TRBV28 TGTGCCAGCAGTTTTGGGGTCGGGAATGGCTACACCTTC CASSFGVGNGYTF
- - TRBJ2-4 TRBV15 TGTGCCACCAGCAGAGATCGACAAATAGTACTAGCCAAAAACATTCAGTACTTC CATSRDRQIVLAKNIQYF
- - TRBJ1-5 TRBV4-2 TGTGCCAGCAGCCAAGACGAGGGCACGAATGATCAGCCCCAGCATTTT CASSQDEGTNDQPQHF
- - TRBJ2-7 TRBV28 TGTGCCAGCCGTGGGGCGACAAATTCCTACGAGCAGTACTTC CASRGATNSYEQYF
TRBD2 - TRBJ2-3 TRBV6-6 TGTGCCAGCAGTTACTCGGGCGGGAGAACAGATACGCAGTATTTT CASSYSGGRTDTQYF
TRBD2 - TRBJ2-7 TRBV5-1 TGCGCCAGCAGACCGGGACCGGGACAAAGTAGCGGGAGGGACAGCTACGAGCAGTACTTC CASRPGPGQSSGRDSYEQYF
TRBD2 - TRBJ2-2 TRBV10-2 TGCGCCAGCAGTGAGTCAGAAGGACTAGCGGGCCTCAACACCGGGGAGCTGTTTTTT CASSESEGLAGLNTGELFF
- - TRBJ1-5 TRBV28 TGTGCCAGCAGTTTAGGGGGGTATAGCAATCAGCCCCAGCATTTT CASSLGGYSNQPQHF
- - TRBJ2-5 TRBV6-5 TGTGCCAGCAGCCAACCGGGGAAAGAGACCCAGTACTTC CASSQPGKETQYF
- once TRBJ2-7 TRBV7-2 TGTGCCAGCAGCTTAGATCCGGTGTGGGAGCAGTACTTC CASSLDPVWEQYF
TRBD1 - TRBJ2-7 TRBV29-1 TGCAGCGTTGAAGACTTGGAGACAGGGGTTCTCGAGCAGTACTTC CSVEDLETGVLEQYF
- - TRBJ2-1 TRBV11-2 TGTGCCAGCAGCCCCCTCGGCTCCTACAATGAGCAGTTCTTC CASSPLGSYNEQFF
- - TRBJ1-5 TRBV25-1 TGTGCCAGCAGTGAATCCGCGGGGGGCGATCAGCCCCAGCATTTT CASSESAGGDQPQHF
- - TRBJ1-3 TRBV7-3 TGTGCCAGCAGCTTGAGGAGAGGGGGTGGAAACACCATATATTTT CASSLRRGGGNTIYF
- - TRBJ2-7 TRBV28 TGTGCCAGCACCGCAGGAATAACCGAGCAGTACTTC CASTAGITEQYF
TRBD2 - TRBJ2-3 TRBV15 TGTGCCACCAGCGGAACCAGGGACTACCAGAGCACAGATACGCAGTATTTT CATSGTRDYQSTDTQYF
TRBD1 - TRBJ1-2 TRBV27 TGTGCCAGCAGTTTAACCGGGGGACAGGGGGCTTCACCTTATGGCTACACCTTC CASSLTGGQGASPYGYTF
TRBD2 - TRBJ2-5 TRBV5-1 TGCGCCAGCAGCTTGCTACCTAGCGGGAGGGAGGAGACCCAGTACTTC CASSLLPSGREETQYF
TRBD1 - TRBJ2-1 TRBV19 TGTGCCAGTAGTCCAGCCGGGTGGGACAGGGGTACCCATGAGCAGTTCTTC CASSPAGWDRGTHEQFF
- few TRBJ1-1 TRBV27 TGTGCCAGCAGTCCCTACCCCCGACAGTGGGGGGCTGAAGCTTTCTTT CASSPYPRQWGAEAFF
TRBD2 - TRBJ2-7 TRBV7-2 TGTGCCAGCAGCCTCCTAGCGGGAGGGCCCTACGAGCAGTACTTC CASSLLAGGPYEQYF
- - TRBJ2-2 TRBV2 TGTGCCAGCGAAAGGGAAAAAGACGGGGAACTGTTTTTT CASEREKDGELFF
- once TRBJ1-1 TRBV7-3 TGTGCCAGCAGCCCCATTGGGGGGGGCACTGAAGCTTTCTTT CASSPIGGGTEAFF
- - TRBJ1-3 TRBV14 TGTGCCAGCAGCCAATACAGGCCGAACTCTGGAAACACCATATATTTT CASSQYRPNSGNTIYF
- few TRBJ2-7 TRBV27 TGTGCCAGCAGCTTAACCGGCAGGGAGGTCGACTTC CASSLTGREVDF
TRBD2 - TRBJ2-1 TRBV7-3 TGTGCCAGCAGCTCGGGACTAGCAGAATACAATGAGCAGTTCTTC CASSSGLAEYNEQFF